This T cell receptor beta chain was observed in a study of cytomegalovirus exposure and HLA in healthy donors. Study overall: Most donors, just over 80% of more than 300 genotyped, fell in the Caucasian-associated ancestry cluster. The study, taken as a whole, reports: An analysis was carried out at a later point. It showed that HLA-associated TCR beta chains were more clonally expanded than equally common non-associated chains. Being productive about 87% or about 30% of the time was typical of most TCR beta V segments in an earlier analysis. In a later analysis, a genetic analysis reported fewer productive-TCR N-insertions in an Asian-associated ancestry cluster than the cohort average.

The CDR3 runs 16 residues. V was cut by 1 base and J by 0 bases, with 12 bases left in between. CDR1 and CDR2 from the germline V gene are KGHSH and LQKENI. Concerning this clone: What it recognizes is unknown.

A multiplex PCR was run with 60 Vbeta primers and 13 Jbeta primers. Using immunoSEQ multiplex PCR, the repertoire was profiled, and TCRdb retains in-frame clones only, with some absent. This table holds about 240,000 clones, 81% found once. Sequenced material: PBMCs. This clonotype originated in a woman aged 60-70 years in good health and CMV-seropositive. This chain connects TRBV18 to TRBJ1-1, with D perhaps TRBD1 (5 bases). In nucleotides, the CDR3 is TGTGCCAGCTCACCACACCCCCCGACAGTGAACACTGAAGCTTTCTTT. Amino acid sequence: CASSPHPPTVNTEAFF.